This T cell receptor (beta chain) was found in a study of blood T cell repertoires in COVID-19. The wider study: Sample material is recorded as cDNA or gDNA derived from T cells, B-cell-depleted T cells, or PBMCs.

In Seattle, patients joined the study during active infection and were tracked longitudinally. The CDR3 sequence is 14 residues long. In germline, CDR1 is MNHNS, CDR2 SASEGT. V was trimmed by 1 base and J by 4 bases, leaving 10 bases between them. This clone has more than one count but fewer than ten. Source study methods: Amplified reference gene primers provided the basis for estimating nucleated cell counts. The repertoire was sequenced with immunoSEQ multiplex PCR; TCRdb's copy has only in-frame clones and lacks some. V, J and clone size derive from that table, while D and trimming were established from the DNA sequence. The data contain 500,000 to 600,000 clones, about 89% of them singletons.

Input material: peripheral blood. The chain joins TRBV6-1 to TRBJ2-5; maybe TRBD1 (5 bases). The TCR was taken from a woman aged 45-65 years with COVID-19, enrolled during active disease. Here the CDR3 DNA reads TGTGCCAGCAGTGAAGAGGGGTATCGAGAGACCCAGTACTTC. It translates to CASSEEGYRETQYF.